A single sample is the source of the 11 T cell receptor beta chains below, sequenced in a study of cytomegalovirus exposure and HLA in healthy donors. With 60 Vbeta and 13 Jbeta primers, the PCR was carried out. The method was immunoSEQ multiplex PCR; TCRdb's version includes in-frame clones alone and lacks a portion of them. The sample lists roughly 200,000 clones; approximately 78% were seen once. Sequenced: PBMCs. The receptors come from a woman aged 25 to 45 in good health and CMV-seropositive.

The J gene is TRBJ2-7, the V gene TRBV6-1, with 8 nucleotides matching TRBD1. The trim removed 5 bases at V and 6 bases at J, leaving 6 bases unmatched. Looked up from germline, CDR1 is MNHNS and CDR2 is SASEGT. The CDR3 length is 13 residues. The CDR3 region is CASSLQGGGEQYF. In DNA, the CDR3 is TGTGCCAGCAGTTTACAGGGGGGAGGCGAGCAGTACTTC.

The chain joins TRBV9 to TRBJ1-1; possibly TRBD1 for D (6 bases). Germline V gene data show CDR1 as SGDLS and CDR2 as YYNGEE. The V end lost 6 bases, the J end lost 0 bases, and 12 bases lay between the germline ends. The CDR3 loop spans 14 amino acids. CDR3 region: CASTPGQLNTEAFF. DNA of the CDR3: TGTGCCAGCACCCCAGGACAGCTGAACACTGAAGCTTTCTTT.

V is TRBV9 and J is TRBJ2-7; D is perhaps TRBD1 (5 bases). The CDR3 covers 14 residues. V lost 3 bases and J 0 bases, leaving 10 bases between the germline ends. The germline V gene encodes CDR1 SGDLS and CDR2 YYNGEE. In DNA, the CDR3 is TGTGCCAGCAGCGGGGGCGGACACTCCTACGAGCAGTACTTC. Translating gives CASSGGGHSYEQYF.

The CDR3 DNA follows: TGCGCCAGCAGCCAAGATTTAGAGAGGGCGGCTCGCAATCAGCCCCAGCATTTT. This codes for CASSQDLERAARNQPQHF. The rearrangement links TRBV4-1 to TRBJ1-5; D not certain. The CDR3 is 18 residues long. The germline CDR1 and CDR2 sequences are MGHRA and YSYEKL. Trimming pared 0 bases from V and 2 bases from J, leaving 17 bases between.

This clone came up a few times. The V and J genes are TRBV27 and TRBJ2-7; 12 nucleotides align to TRBD2. The length of the CDR3 is 16 residues. V lost 2 bases, J lost 3 bases, and 5 bases stayed unmatched. Germline V CDR1 and CDR2: MNHEY, SMNVEV (reference sequence). The CDR3 coding sequence is TGTGCCAGCAGTTTAGCTAGCGGGGGGGAGTTCTACGAGCAGTACTTC. As protein: CASSLASGGEFYEQYF.

The chain couples TRBV13 to TRBJ2-7; no firm D call. This CDR3 region has 14 residues. V was cut by 5 bases and J by 5 bases, with 16 bases left in between. The germline V gene has CDR1 PRHDT and CDR2 FYEKMQ (reference sequence). For the CDR3, the DNA is TGTGCCAGCAGCAACCTAAAAAGAATGGACGAGCAGTACTTC. Its protein is CASSNLKRMDEQYF.

In its sample, this clone was seen a few times. The chain is built from TRBV6-5 and TRBJ1-6, with a possible D match to TRBD1 (6 bases). The germline V gene has CDR1 MNHEY and CDR2 SVGAGI. The CDR3 consists of 15 residues. V was trimmed by 8 bases and J by 8 bases, leaving 19 bases between them. In DNA form, the CDR3 reads TGTGCCAGCCGGCGGGGGGACAAGGGGTATTCACCCCTCCACTTT. Translation: CASRRGDKGYSPLHF.

This clone appeared a single time. J is TRBJ2-1 and V is TRBV30; tentative D call: TRBD2 (5 bases). Germline V gives CDR1 GTSNPN, CDR2 SVGIG (reference sequence). The CDR3 spans 14 residues. The ends were cut back, 0 bases at V and 4 bases at J, with 10 bases in the middle. The CDR3 sequence is CAWSVRRAYNEQFF. In DNA form, the CDR3 reads TGTGCCTGGAGTGTACGGCGGGCGTACAATGAGCAGTTCTTC.

The chain has TRBV9 and TRBJ2-1; TRBD2 might be the D (6 bases). Trimming pared 0 bases from V and 4 bases from J, leaving 14 bases between. The CDR3 contains 16 residues. The V gene's germline CDR1 is SGDLS and CDR2 YYNGEE. The CDR3 DNA is TGTGCCAGCAGCGTAGAAGGGGCTAGCGCGTACAATGAGCAGTTCTTC. This sequence encodes CASSVEGASAYNEQFF.

This chain links TRBV30 with TRBJ1-4, with a tentative D call TRBD1 (6 bases). This CDR3 spans 13 amino acids. Trimming removed 3 bases at V and 6 bases at J, with 11 bases between. CDR1 is GTSNPN and CDR2 is SVGIG in the germline V gene (reference sequence). For the CDR3, the DNA is TGTGCCTGGAGCAGGGGCGGGTATGAAAAACTGTTTTTT. Its translation is CAWSRGGYEKLFF. The entire variable domain, with the rest obtained from reference TRBV30 and TRBJ1-4, is as follows: SQTIHQWPATLVQPVGSPLSLECTVEGTSNPNLYWYRQAAGRGLQLLFYSVGIGQISSEVPQNLSASRPQDRQFILSSKKLLLSDSGFYLCAWSRGGYEKLFFGSGTQLSVL.

V and J are TRBV5-1 and TRBJ2-5, with a possible D match to TRBD2 (5 bases). Trimming took off 0 bases at V and 0 bases at J, with 15 bases between the two ends. Germline assignment: CDR1 SGHRS and CDR2 YFSETQ. The CDR3 is 17 amino acids. CDR3 DNA sequence: TGCGCCAGCAGCTTGGTCACCCAGCGGATACACCAAGAGACCCAGTACTTC. It translates to CASSLVTQRIHQETQYF.